These 31 T cell receptor beta chains share one sample of origin, sequenced in a study of T cells in women clearing cervical HPV infection (dated by TCRdb to 2017 to 2018). The library was built by means of the immunoSEQ multiplex PCR assay. TCRdb took over this immuneACCESS table, retaining in-frame rearrangements with V and J assigned. Such tables are incomplete; in checked studies, under half of the missing clones stem from an unresolved V gene, and the remainder is unexplained. The table for this sample records 25,000 to 35,000 clones. Nearly 7% of the sample goes to the ten largest clones. Sequencing used blood buffy coat. The origin of the receptors is a woman between 18 and 70 years old with a cervical HPV16 infection that either progressed to CIN3+ or cleared (not recorded which).

Comment on this clone: The read falls 3 residues short of the CDR3 end, and the missing part is taken from the germline J gene. The genes are TRBV7-3 and TRBJ1-2, with D possibly matching TRBD1 (6 bases). Germline V lookup: CDR1 SGHTA, CDR2 FQGTGA. The V end was cut by 2 bases, the J end by 3 bases, with 10 bases between. The CDR3 loop spans 14 amino acids. The CDR3 DNA, read in part, is TGTGCCAGCAGCTTATCAGGGGCTGACTATGGC. Translating it yields CASSLSGADYG. The complete CDR3 protein is CASSLSGADYGYTF.

For this clone: The CDR3 is cut off 3 residues early in the read; its end comes from the germline J gene. The chain employs TRBV19 and TRBJ2-3; TRBD2 agrees at 7 bases. The V and J ends lost 8 bases and 4 bases, in that order; junction bases with no gene match: 6. The CDR3 is 13 residues long. CDR1 is LNHDA and CDR2 is SQIVND in the germline V gene (reference sequence). The DNA read from the CDR3 is TGTGCCAGTGGAAGCGGGATAGCAGATACG. Its translation: CASGSGIADT. In full, the CDR3 is CASGSGIADTQYF.

As for this clone: The read comes to an end 3 residues before the CDR3 does, leaving the germline J gene to fill in the end. This rearrangement joins TRBV2 to TRBJ1-1; 10 nucleotides line up with TRBD1. The CDR3 runs 12 residues. Per germline, CDR1 SNHLY and CDR2 FYNNEI. V lost 8 bases to trimming and J lost 7 bases; unmatched junction nucleotides: 4. CDR3 DNA (partial): TGTGCCAGCGGGACAGGGGCTTTTGAA. Translating gives CASGTGAFE. The CDR3 in its entirety is CASGTGAFEAFF.

On this clone itself: The read ends 3 residues early relative to the CDR3; the germline J gene fills the gap. J is TRBJ1-6 and V is TRBV20-1; maybe TRBD1 (6 bases). V gave up 0 bases and J gave up 11 bases, with 26 bases separating them. CDR3 length: 18 residues. Germline V gene lookup returns CDR1 DFQATT and CDR2 SNEGSKA (reference sequence). CDR3 DNA, as far as it was read: TGCAGTGCTAGAGAACGGGACAAGCTTAATCCCCCTGAGGCACCC. It yields the protein CSARERDKLNPPEAP. The full-length CDR3 reads as CSARERDKLNPPEAPLHF.

This clone ranks as medium-sized in terms of frequency. The DNA read from the CDR3 is TGCAGTGCCCCGCTCTCGGGGGACTACAATGAG. Its translation: CSAPLSGDYNE. The CDR3 in full is CSAPLSGDYNEQFF. J is TRBJ2-1 and V is TRBV20-1, with a weak D call TRBD2 (6 bases). Read data end 3 residues before the CDR3 end; the end is taken from the germline J gene. CDR1 and CDR2 (germline): DFQATT, SNEGSKA (reference sequence). Trimming took 6 bases from V and 3 from J, leaving 15 bases between them. The CDR3 consists of 14 residues.

For this clone: The read ends 3 residues before the CDR3 terminus; that terminus is restored from the germline J gene. The genes are TRBV18 and TRBJ1-1; 7 bases fit TRBD1. Trimming removed 0 bases from V and 1 base from J; junction bases left unmatched: 5. The CDR3 length is 16 residues. Germline V lookup: CDR1 KGHSH, CDR2 LQKENI. The covered CDR3 bases are TGTGCCAGCTCACCACCAAATAACAGGGGGAACACTGAA. Translating gives CASSPPNNRGNTE. The whole CDR3 reads CASSPPNNRGNTEAFF.

Note on this clone: The read is 3 residues too short to cover the CDR3 end, so that end is filled in from the germline J gene. The rearrangement links TRBV7-3 to TRBJ1-1; no firm D call. The CDR3 has 14 residues. Germline CDR1 SGHTA, CDR2 FQGTGA. CDR3 DNA (partial): TGTGCCAGCAGCGCGCGGACTAGCGGGAGTGAT. Translating it yields CASSARTSGSD. The full-length CDR3 reads as CASSARTSGSDAFF.

A note on this clone: The read finishes 3 residues shy of the CDR3 end, and the germline J gene is used to complete it. This sequence joins TRBV28 and TRBJ2-7; tentative D call: TRBD2 (5 bases). The germline CDR1 and CDR2 sequences are MDHEN and SYDVKM. The CDR3 consists of 13 residues. V was trimmed by 1 base and J by 4 bases, leaving 8 bases between them. The sequenced part of the CDR3 DNA is TGTGCCAGCAGTTTATATCGGGGTTACGAG. This gives the protein CASSLYRGYE. The complete CDR3 protein is CASSLYRGYEQYF.

The part of the CDR3 DNA that was read is TGTGCCGCAGGAAACCCTTATAGCAATCAGCCC. Encoded protein: CAAGNPYSNQP. The complete CDR3 sequence is CAAGNPYSNQPQHF. This chain joins TRBV6-2 or TRBV6-3 and TRBJ1-5, with no clear D. From the germline J gene comes the end of the CDR3, since the read stops 3 residues before it. Trimming took off 11 bases at V and 0 bases at J, with 14 bases between the two ends. Germline V gene sequence: CDR1 MNHEY, CDR2 SVGEGT. This CDR3 comprises 14 residues.

Comments on this clone: The read is 3 residues too short to cover the CDR3 end, so that end is filled in from the germline J gene. The chain joins TRBV2 to TRBJ1-1; D gene uncertain. V lost 0 bases to trimming and J lost 1 base, with 6 bases between them. Germline CDR1 and CDR2: SNHLY and FYNNEI. CDR3 size: 14 residues. CDR3 loop: CASSEASGNTEAFF. Partial CDR3 DNA: TGTGCCAGCAGTGAAGCGAGCGGGAACACTGAA.

As concerns this clone: The read comes to an end 3 residues before the CDR3 does, leaving the germline J gene to fill in the end. This chain uses TRBV5-1 with TRBJ2-5, with 9 bases that match TRBD2. The ends lost 1 base at V and 5 bases at J; junction bases unmatched: 6. This CDR3 region has 15 residues. Germline-derived CDR1 and CDR2 are SGHRS and YFSETQ. CDR3 bases read: TGCGCCAGCAGCTTGCAGCGGGGGGCTGGGGAGACC. It encodes CASSLQRGAGET. The full CDR3 is CASSLQRGAGETQYF.

On this clone itself: The read terminates 3 residues before the CDR3 end, so the remaining end is supplied by the germline J gene. The chain recombines TRBV5-6 with TRBJ2-4; possible D gene TRBD1, 5 bases. The CDR3 spans 13 residues. Germline V gene sequence: CDR1 SGHDT, CDR2 YYEEEE. The CDR3 region is CASNSQGYDGQYF. The part of the CDR3 DNA that was read is TGTGCCAGCAACTCCCAGGGATATGATGGT. Supplemented by reference TRBV5-6 and TRBJ2-4, the full variable domain reads DAGVTQSPTHLIKTRGQQVTLRCSPKSGHDTVSWYQQALGQGPQFIFQYYEEEERQRGNFPDRFSGHQFPNYSSELNVNALLLGDSALYLCASNSQGYDGQYFGAGTRLSVL.

A remark on this clone: The read is 3 residues too short to cover the CDR3 end, so that end is filled in from the germline J gene. The genes are TRBV5-1 and TRBJ2-5; TRBD2 might be the D (5 bases). V lost 4 bases to trimming and J lost 2 bases, with 6 bases between them. Germline-derived CDR1 and CDR2 are SGHRS and YFSETQ. This CDR3 region has 12 residues. CDR3 DNA (partial): TGCGCCAGCAGCGAGCGGCAAGAGACC. This codes for CASSERQET. The full CDR3 reads CASSERQETQYF. The whole variable domain, remainder taken from reference TRBV5-1 and TRBJ2-5, is KAGVTQTPRYLIKTRGQQVTLSCSPISGHRSVSWYQQTPGQGLQFLFEYFSETQRNKGNFPGRFSGRQFSNSRSEMNVSTLELGDSALYLCASSERQETQYFGPGTRLLVL.

Notes on this clone: The read ends 3 residues early relative to the CDR3; the germline J gene fills the gap. This chain connects TRBV20-1 to TRBJ2-1; 8 bases are a match to TRBD2. The germline V gene encodes CDR1 DFQATT and CDR2 SNEGSKA (reference sequence). CDR3 length: 17 residues. V lost 1 base, J lost 1 base, and 9 bases stayed unmatched. CDR3 bases read: TGCAGTGCTAGAGGCCACCTTAGCGGGGTGTCCTACAATGAG. It yields the protein CSARGHLSGVSYNE. The complete CDR3 sequence is CSARGHLSGVSYNEQFF.

Of note for this clone: The read terminates 3 residues before the CDR3 end, so the remaining end is supplied by the germline J gene. This chain uses TRBV7-8 with TRBJ2-1, with D unresolved. The CDR3 contains 14 residues. The V gene lost 3 bases and the J gene lost 4 bases, with 10 bases spanning the gap. Germline V gives CDR1 SGHVS, CDR2 FQNEAQ. Partial CDR3 DNA: TGTGCCAGCAGCTTCGGGTCTATATACAATGAG. Protein sequence: CASSFGSIYNE. The complete CDR3 sequence is CASSFGSIYNEQFF. The variable domain in full, with the rest retrieved from reference TRBV7-8 and TRBJ2-1, is GAGVSQSPRYKVAKRGQDVALRCDPISGHVSLFWYQQALGQGPEFLTYFQNEAQLDKSGLPSDRFFAERPEGSVSTLKIQRTQQEDSAVYLCASSFGSIYNEQFFGPGTRLTVL.

As regards this clone: With the read ending 3 residues before the CDR3 end, the germline J gene is used to fill in that end. V is TRBV20-1 and J is TRBJ1-6, with TRBD1 identical over 7 bases. J was trimmed by 5 bases and V by 0 bases; bases with no gene match: 1. There are 14 residues in the CDR3. CDR1 and CDR2 from the germline V gene are DFQATT and SNEGSKA (reference sequence). The CDR3 here is CSARETGNNSPLHF. CDR3 DNA, as far as it was read: TGCAGTGCTAGAGAGACAGGGAATAATTCACCC.

Regarding this clone: The read halts 3 residues ahead of the CDR3 end, with the missing end drawn from the germline J gene. This sequence joins TRBV5-4 and TRBJ2-7; D remains unclear. This CDR3 has 15 residues. Germline values: CDR1 SGHNT, CDR2 YYREEE (reference sequence). The V and J ends lost 0 bases and 0 bases respectively, with 10 bases between them. The CDR3 bases that were read are TGTGCCAGCAGCTTGGGCGGCGGCGCCTCCTACGAG. It yields the protein CASSLGGGASYE. The complete CDR3 protein is CASSLGGGASYEQYF. Full variable domain (rest looked up from reference TRBV5-4 and TRBJ2-7): ETGVTQSPTHLIKTRGQQVTLRCSSQSGHNTVSWYQQALGQGPQFIFQYYREEENGRGNFPPRFSGLQFPNYSSELNVNALELDDSALYLCASSLGGGASYEQYFGPGTRLTVT.

Points on this clone: The observed sequence ends 3 residues before the CDR3 terminus, with the missing tail filled in from the germline J gene. The V gene is TRBV5-5, the J gene TRBJ2-2; weak D call: TRBD1 (6 bases). In germline, CDR1 is SGHKS, CDR2 YYEKEE (reference sequence). This CDR3 has 13 amino acids. V lost 5 bases and J 7 bases, leaving 12 bases between the germline ends. The CDR3 DNA, read in part, is TGTGCCAGCAGAATACAGGGCATCGGGGAG. It translates to CASRIQGIGE. The entire CDR3 sequence reads CASRIQGIGELFF.

CDR3 sequence reads: CASSIVPTGGGYNEQFF. The covered CDR3 bases are TGTGCCAGTAGTATAGTCCCGACAGGGGGTGGCTACAATGAG. The chain recombines TRBV19 with TRBJ2-1; 9 positions agree with TRBD1. The CDR3 is cut off 3 residues early in the read; its end comes from the germline J gene. Germline trimming cut 1 base from V and 3 bases from J; bases unmatched to any gene: 7. This CDR3 comprises 17 residues. Germline values: CDR1 LNHDA, CDR2 SQIVND (reference sequence).

A word on this clone: From the germline J gene comes the end of the CDR3, since the read stops 3 residues before it. The gene calls are TRBV13 and TRBJ2-7, with 13 bases matching TRBD2. The CDR3 is 18 residues long. Germline loops: CDR1 PRHDT, CDR2 FYEKMQ (reference sequence). J lost 3 bases, V lost 4 bases, and 12 bases had no gene match. CDR3 sequence: CASSSGDGTSGNFYEQYF. The sequenced part of the CDR3 DNA is TGTGCCAGCAGCTCCGGAGATGGGACTAGCGGGAATTTCTACGAG.

About this clone itself: The read halts 3 residues ahead of the CDR3 end, with the missing end drawn from the germline J gene. The genes are TRBV7-9 and TRBJ2-7, with D perhaps TRBD1 (5 bases). The germline V and J ends were trimmed by 5 bases and 5 bases, with 16 bases remaining between them. The CDR3 covers 14 residues. Germline V gene sequence: CDR1 SEHNR, CDR2 FQNEAQ (reference sequence). The sequenced part of the CDR3 DNA is TGTGCCAGCAGCCTCGGCGACAGCTACGACGAG. Protein product: CASSLGDSYDE. The CDR3, in full, reads CASSLGDSYDEQYF.

As to this clone: One end of the junction fails to match germline, which may point to a read error. The read falls 3 residues short of the CDR3 end, and the missing part is taken from the germline J gene. This chain links TRBV19 with TRBJ2-3; 10 bases are a match to TRBD2. There are 17 residues in the CDR3. Germline CDR1 is LNHDA and CDR2 is SQIVND (reference sequence). The part of the CDR3 DNA that was read is TGTGCCAGTAGTATAGATGATTGGCTAGCGGGGGCAGATGCG. Translated: CASSIDDWLAGADA. The CDR3 in full is CASSIDDWLAGADAQYF.

With respect to this clone: The read ends 3 residues before the CDR3 terminus; that terminus is restored from the germline J gene. The V gene is TRBV7-8, the J gene TRBJ2-5, with a tentative D call TRBD1 (5 bases). Germline values: CDR1 SGHVS, CDR2 FQNEAQ. V gave up 4 bases and J gave up 0 bases, with 6 bases separating them. The CDR3 extends over 13 amino acids. The sequenced part of the CDR3 DNA is TGTGCCAGCAGCTCAGGGTACCAAGAGACC. It codes for CASSSGYQET. The entire CDR3 sequence reads CASSSGYQETQYF.

Note on this clone: The read halts 3 residues ahead of the CDR3 end, with the missing end drawn from the germline J gene. The rearrangement joins TRBV11-2 to TRBJ2-7, with 9 bases matching TRBD1. Looked up from germline, CDR1 is SGHAT and CDR2 is FQNNGV. Trimming took 5 bases from V and 5 from J; bases not matched to a gene: 7. The CDR3 loop spans 14 amino acids. The CDR3 DNA, read in part, is TGTGCCAGCAGCGCGGACAGGGGCTGGAACGAG. Its protein is CASSADRGWNE. Given in full, the CDR3 is CASSADRGWNEQYF.

CDR3 sequence: CASSQDFVSGYGYTF. CDR3 bases read: TGCGCCAGCAGCCAAGATTTCGTTTCGGGGTATGGC. V gene TRBV4-1 combines with J gene TRBJ1-2, with no clear D. The observed sequence ends 3 residues before the CDR3 terminus, with the missing tail filled in from the germline J gene. With 0 bases removed from V and 5 bases from J, the gap between germline ends came to 13 bases. The germline V gene has CDR1 MGHRA and CDR2 YSYEKL. The CDR3 contains 15 residues.

Concerning this clone itself: Read data end 3 residues before the CDR3 end; the end is taken from the germline J gene. The V and J genes are TRBV7-9 and TRBJ1-2, with a possible D match to TRBD1 (6 bases). The CDR3 totals 14 residues. Germline V gives CDR1 SEHNR, CDR2 FQNEAQ (reference sequence). Trimming left V 4 bases short and J 2 bases short, with 11 bases between. The CDR3 DNA, read in part, is TGTGCCAGCAGCTCCGGGACATTCAACTATGGC. Protein sequence: CASSSGTFNYG. The full CDR3 sequence reads CASSSGTFNYGYTF.

Regarding this clone: The read terminates 3 residues ahead of where the CDR3 ends, so the germline J gene completes it. V gene TRBV29-1 combines with J gene TRBJ2-3; TRBD2 aligns across 8 bases. Germline CDR1 reads SQVTM; CDR2 reads ANQGSEA. The length of the CDR3 is 13 residues. CDR3 bases read: TGCAGCGAGTCGGGGGGGCGGGGAGAGACG. This codes for CSESGGRGET. Given in full, the CDR3 is CSESGGRGETQYF.

Turning to this clone: With the read ending 3 residues before the CDR3 end, the germline J gene is used to fill in that end. This chain connects TRBV6-2 or TRBV6-3 to TRBJ1-5, with a weak D call TRBD1 (5 bases). Trimming stripped 1 base from V and 9 bases from J, with 13 bases between. Looked up from germline, CDR1 is MNHEY and CDR2 is SVGEGT. The CDR3 sequence is 14 residues long. CDR3 in amino acids: CASSYFRTYRPQHF. The DNA read from the CDR3 is TGTGCCAGCAGTTACTTTAGGACATACCGGCCC.

Worth noting for this clone: The sequenced fragment ends 3 residues before the CDR3 boundary, so the rest is inferred from the germline J gene. The chain has TRBV19 and TRBJ1-1, with D possibly TRBD1 on 5 matching bases. Trimming left V 7 bases short and J 5 bases short, with 11 bases between. Germline-derived CDR1 and CDR2 are LNHDA and SQIVND (reference sequence). The CDR3 consists of 12 residues. This chain's CDR3 is CASKRDRTEAFF. CDR3 DNA (partial): TGTGCCAGTAAAAGAGACAGAACTGAA.

As regards this clone: The CDR3 goes on 3 residues after the read ends, and that part is filled in from the germline J gene. This chain connects TRBV6-2 or TRBV6-3 to TRBJ2-7; no clear D. The V gene lost 2 bases and the J gene lost 0 bases, with 11 bases spanning the gap. CDR1 MNHEY and CDR2 SVGEGT come from the germline V gene. The CDR3 has 15 amino acids. This CDR3 is CASSYLRLGSYEQYF. The DNA read from the CDR3 is TGTGCCAGCAGTTACCTCAGACTGGGCTCCTACGAG.

Worth noting for this clone: The sequence runs out 3 residues before the end of the CDR3; the remainder is reconstructed from the germline J gene. The chain couples TRBV18 to TRBJ1-4; D not certain. The CDR3 loop spans 15 amino acids. V shed 2 bases and J shed 8 bases, with 15 bases lying between them. Germline V gene data show CDR1 as KGHSH and CDR2 as LQKENI. The CDR3 is CASSPNGEDGEKLFF. CDR3 DNA, as far as it was read: TGTGCCAGCTCACCAAACGGGGAGGACGGAGAAAAA.